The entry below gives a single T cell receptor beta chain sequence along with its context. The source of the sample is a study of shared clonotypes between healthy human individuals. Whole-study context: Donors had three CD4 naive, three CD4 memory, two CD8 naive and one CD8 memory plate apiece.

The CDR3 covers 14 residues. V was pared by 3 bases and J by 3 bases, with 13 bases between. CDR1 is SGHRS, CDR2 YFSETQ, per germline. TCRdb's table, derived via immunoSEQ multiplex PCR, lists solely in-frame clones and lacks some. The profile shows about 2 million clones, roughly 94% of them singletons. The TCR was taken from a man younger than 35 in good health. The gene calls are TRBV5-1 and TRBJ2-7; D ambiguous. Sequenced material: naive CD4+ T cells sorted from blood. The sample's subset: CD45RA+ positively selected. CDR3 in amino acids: CASSSENSLYEQYF. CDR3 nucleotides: TGCGCCAGCAGCTCAGAAAACAGTCTCTACGAGCAGTACTTC.